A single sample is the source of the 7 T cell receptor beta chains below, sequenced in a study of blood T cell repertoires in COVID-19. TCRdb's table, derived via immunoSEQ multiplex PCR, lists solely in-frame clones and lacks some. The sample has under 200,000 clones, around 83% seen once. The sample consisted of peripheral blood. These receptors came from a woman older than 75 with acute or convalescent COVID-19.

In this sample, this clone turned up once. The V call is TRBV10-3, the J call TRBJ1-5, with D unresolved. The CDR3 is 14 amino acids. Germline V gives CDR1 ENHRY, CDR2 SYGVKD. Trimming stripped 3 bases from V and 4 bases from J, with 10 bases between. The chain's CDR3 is CAISEAGENQPQHF. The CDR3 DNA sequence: TGTGCCATCAGTGAAGCCGGAGAAAATCAGCCCCAGCATTTT.

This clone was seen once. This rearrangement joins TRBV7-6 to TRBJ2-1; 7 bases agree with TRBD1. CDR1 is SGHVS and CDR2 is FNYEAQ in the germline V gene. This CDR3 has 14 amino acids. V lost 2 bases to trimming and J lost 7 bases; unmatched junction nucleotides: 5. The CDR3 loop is CASSLWTGVNEQFF. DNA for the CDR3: TGTGCCAGCAGCTTATGGACAGGTGTGAATGAGCAGTTCTTC. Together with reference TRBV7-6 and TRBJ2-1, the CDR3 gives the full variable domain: GAGVSQSPRYKVTKRGQDVALRCDPISGHVSLYWYRQALGQGPEFLTYFNYEAQQDKSGLPNDRFSAERPEGSISTLTIQRTEQRDSAMYRCASSLWTGVNEQFFGPGTRLTVL.

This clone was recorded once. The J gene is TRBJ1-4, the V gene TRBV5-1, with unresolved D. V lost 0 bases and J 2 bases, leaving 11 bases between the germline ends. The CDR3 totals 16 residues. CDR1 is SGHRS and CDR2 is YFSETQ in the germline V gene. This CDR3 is CASSLEPDGTNEKLFF. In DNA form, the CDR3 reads TGCGCCAGCAGCTTGGAACCCGACGGGACTAATGAAAAACTGTTTTTT. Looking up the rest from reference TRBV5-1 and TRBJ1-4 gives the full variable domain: KAGVTQTPRYLIKTRGQQVTLSCSPISGHRSVSWYQQTPGQGLQFLFEYFSETQRNKGNFPGRFSGRQFSNSRSEMNVSTLELGDSALYLCASSLEPDGTNEKLFFGSGTQLSVL.

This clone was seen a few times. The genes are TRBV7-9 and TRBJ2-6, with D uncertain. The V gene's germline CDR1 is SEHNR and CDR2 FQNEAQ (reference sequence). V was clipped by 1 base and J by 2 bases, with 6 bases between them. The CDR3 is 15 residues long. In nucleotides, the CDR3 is TGTGCCAGCAGCTTAGAAGAGGCTGGGGCCAACGTCCTGACTTTC. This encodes CASSLEEAGANVLTF. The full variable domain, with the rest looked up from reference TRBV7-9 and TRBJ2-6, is DTGVSQNPRHKITKRGQNVTFRCDPISEHNRLYWYRQTLGQGPEFLTYFQNEAQLEKSRLLSDRFSAERPKGSFSTLEIQRTEQGDSAMYLCASSLEEAGANVLTFGAGSRLTVL.

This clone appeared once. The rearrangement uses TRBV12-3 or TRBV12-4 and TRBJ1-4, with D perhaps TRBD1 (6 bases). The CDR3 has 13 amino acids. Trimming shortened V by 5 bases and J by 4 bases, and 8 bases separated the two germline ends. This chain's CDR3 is CASSLRGNEKLFF. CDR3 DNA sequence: TGTGCCAGCAGTCTCAGGGGTAATGAAAAACTGTTTTTT.

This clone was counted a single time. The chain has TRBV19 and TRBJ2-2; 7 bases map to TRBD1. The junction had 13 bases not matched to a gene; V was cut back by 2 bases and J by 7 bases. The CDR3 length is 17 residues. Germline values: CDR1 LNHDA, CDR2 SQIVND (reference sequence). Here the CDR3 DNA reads TGTGCCAGTAGTATAAGGGGGCCAGTCACGGGCGTCGGGGAGCTGTTTTTT. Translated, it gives CASSIRGPVTGVGELFF.

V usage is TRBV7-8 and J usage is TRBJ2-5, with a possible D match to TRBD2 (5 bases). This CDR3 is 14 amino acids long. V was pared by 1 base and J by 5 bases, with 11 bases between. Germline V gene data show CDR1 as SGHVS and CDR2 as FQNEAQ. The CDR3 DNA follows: TGTGCCAGCAGCTTAGTGGGAGCCGGGGAGACCCAGTACTTC. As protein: CASSLVGAGETQYF.